This passage covers 8 T cell receptor beta chains from one sample sequenced in a study of CD8 T cells in ankylosing spondylitis. These receptors' targets are unknown. TCRdb reprocessed the 5' RACE reads with MiXCR, giving one entry per CDR3 protein. The sample has approximately 500,000 distinct CDR3 sequences, about 12% seen once. Notes on the study in general: A TCR beta motif of fewer than ten highly homologous variants appeared characteristic of ankylosing spondylitis blood.

Sequencing was carried out using blood, either unsorted or a sorted T cell fraction (not recorded which). These TCRs come from a male donor with ankylosing spondylitis.

This clonotype showed up just a few times. The chain uses TRBV6-1 and TRBJ1-6, with D unclear. The V and J ends lost 7 bases and 10 bases respectively, with 11 bases between them. This CDR3 is 12 amino acids long. CDR1 is MNHNS, CDR2 SASEGT, per germline. CDR3 DNA: TGTGCCAGCACCGTCCCTGGGTCACCCCTCCACTTT. Amino acid sequence: CASTVPGSPLHF.

The gene calls are TRBV7-9 and TRBJ2-7, with D unresolved. Germline lookup yields CDR1 SEHNR and CDR2 FQNEAQ (reference sequence). The CDR3 consists of 14 residues. V lost 0 bases and J 3 bases, leaving 9 bases between the germline ends. The CDR3 DNA reads TGTGCCAGCAGCTTAGCAGGCGGTAACTACGAGCAGTACGTC. This sequence encodes CASSLAGGNYEQYV.

Many counts were recorded for this clonotype. The CDR3 sequence: CASSLGDWSYEQYV. In DNA, the CDR3 is TGTGCCAGCAGCTTAGGGGACTGGTCCTACGAGCAGTACGTC. The rearrangement joins TRBV7-2 to TRBJ2-7, with D possibly matching TRBD2 (6 bases). V was trimmed by 1 base and J by 1 base, leaving 8 bases between them. Germline CDR1 is SGHTA and CDR2 is FQGNSA. The CDR3 is made up of 14 amino acids.

V is TRBV6-1 and J is TRBJ1-1; TRBD1 is a possible D gene (6 bases). CDR1 is MNHNS and CDR2 is SASEGT in the germline V gene. The CDR3 contains 16 residues. V gave up 7 bases and J gave up 1 base, with 19 bases separating them. The CDR3 sequence: CASTPWGQGGNTEAFF. The CDR3 DNA reads as TGTGCCAGCACTCCCTGGGGGCAGGGCGGGAACACTGAAGCTTTCTTT.

The sample holds a few counts of this clonotype. J is TRBJ2-1 and V is TRBV7-9, with 9 bases fitting TRBD1. Germline V gene lookup returns CDR1 SEHNR and CDR2 FQNEAQ (reference sequence). CDR3 size: 13 residues. The trim removed 4 bases at V and 10 bases at J, leaving 5 bases unmatched. In DNA, the CDR3 is TGTGCCAGCAGCTACGACAGGGGGGCCGAGCAGTTCTTC. This sequence encodes CASSYDRGAEQFF.

In its sample, this clonotype was seen a few times. This chain connects TRBV29-1 to TRBJ2-1; D tentatively fits TRBD1 or TRBD2 (5 bases each). Per germline, CDR1 SQVTM and CDR2 ANQGSEA. The V and J ends lost 6 bases and 2 bases respectively, with 17 bases between them. The CDR3 has 15 amino acids. CDR3 nucleotides: TGCAGCGTCGGGGCCTTAGCGCATGCCTACAATGAGCAGTTCTTC. Translated: CSVGALAHAYNEQFF.

This clonotype showed up just a few times. The chain recombines TRBV7-2 with TRBJ2-2; D gene ambiguous. With 4 bases removed from V and 5 bases from J, the gap between germline ends came to 8 bases. This CDR3 comprises 13 residues. The V gene's germline CDR1 is SGHTA and CDR2 FQGNSA. The CDR3: CASSYTRTGELFF. The DNA for the CDR3 is TGTGCCAGCAGCTACACAAGGACCGGGGAGCTGTTTTTT.

The table lists this clonotype with a few counts. The J gene is TRBJ2-3, the V gene TRBV19; 8 positions agree with TRBD2. This CDR3 has 12 amino acids. V gave up 6 bases and J gave up 9 bases; unmatched junction bases: 5. CDR1 is LNHDA, CDR2 SQIVND, per germline (reference sequence). The CDR3 region is CASRRGVGTQYF. Here the CDR3 DNA reads TGTGCCAGTAGGCGGGGGGTAGGGACGCAGTATTTT.